This is a list of T cell receptor beta chains from one sample in a study of blood T cell repertoires in COVID-19. Sequenced by immunoSEQ multiplex PCR; TCRdb stores in-frame clones only, minus some. This sample has about 270,000 clones, with around 90% found just once. Material for sequencing was peripheral blood. Receptors were obtained from a man aged 55 to 69 who had recovered from COVID-19. The CDR3 runs from the conserved cysteine through the conserved F or W. A D gene is named only where the DNA matches it firmly. Not all rows give a size; the values are once, few, many and, for expanded clones, a class.

V	J	D	size	CDR3	DNA
TRBV7-6	TRBJ1-1	.	.	CASSNPAGRDTEAFF	TGTGCCAGCAGCAACCCGGCCGGGCGGGACACTGAAGCTTTCTTT
TRBV4-1	TRBJ2-5	TRBD1	.	CASSQDGTGLRETQYF	TGCGCCAGCAGCCAAGATGGGACAGGATTAAGGGAGACCCAGTACTTC
TRBV18	TRBJ2-3	TRBD1	.	CASDTGGPLGKDTQYF	TGTGCCAGCGATACAGGGGGTCCTTTAGGAAAAGATACGCAGTATTTT
TRBV6-5	TRBJ2-7	TRBD2	.	CASSSTSGGGYEQYF	TGTGCCAGCAGCTCGACTAGCGGGGGGGGATACGAGCAGTACTTC
TRBV27	TRBJ2-7	.	.	CASSLRDTVSYEQYF	TGTGCCAGCAGTCTCCGGGACACGGTCTCCTACGAGCAGTACTTC
TRBV11-2	TRBJ2-5	.	once	CASSLEIRGRETQYF	TGTGCCAGCAGCTTAGAGATAAGGGGTCGAGAGACCCAGTACTTC
TRBV4-1	TRBJ2-3	.	.	CASSLSGNTDTQYF	TGCGCCAGCAGCCTGAGCGGTAACACAGATACGCAGTATTTT
TRBV19	TRBJ1-1	TRBD1	.	CASSIVRGQGEAFF	TGTGCCAGTAGTATAGTCAGGGGGCAGGGTGAAGCTTTCTTT
TRBV7-3	TRBJ2-3	.	.	CASSRGGYTDTQYF	TGTGCCAGCAGCCGCGGGGGCTACACAGATACGCAGTATTTT
TRBV5-6	TRBJ2-1	.	.	CASSSQEFSYNEQFF	TGTGCCAGCAGCTCACAGGAGTTCTCCTACAATGAGCAGTTCTTC
TRBV19	TRBJ1-2	.	.	CASSRMDGLNYGYTF	TGTGCCAGTAGCCGAATGGACGGACTTAACTATGGCTACACCTTC
TRBV12-5	TRBJ2-7	.	.	CASGLGTGNEQYF	TGTGCTAGTGGTTTGGGAACAGGGAACGAGCAGTACTTC
TRBV4-2	TRBJ1-4	.	.	CASSQAVKKLFF	TGTGCCAGCAGCCAAGCGGTAAAAAAACTGTTTTTT
TRBV5-6	TRBJ1-1	.	.	CASSRPIWGDTEAFF	TGTGCCAGCAGCCGCCCAATCTGGGGCGATACTGAAGCTTTCTTT
TRBV10-3	TRBJ1-6	.	once	CAISESFRVSSPLHF	TGTGCCATCAGTGAGTCTTTCAGGGTGAGTTCACCCCTCCACTTT
TRBV19	TRBJ2-1	.	.	CASSMQGGEQFF	TGTGCCAGTAGTATGCAGGGAGGTGAGCAGTTCTTC
TRBV11-2	TRBJ1-2	.	.	CASSLGQGDGYTF	TGTGCCAGCAGCTTAGGGCAGGGTGACGGCTACACCTTC
TRBV24-1	TRBJ1-2	.	.	CATSGRSMNYGYTF	TGTGCCACCAGTGGAAGGAGTATGAACTATGGCTACACCTTC
TRBV5-1	TRBJ1-1	TRBD1	.	CASSSWTGKNTEAFF	TGCGCCAGCAGCTCCTGGACAGGTAAGAACACTGAAGCTTTCTTT
TRBV4-2	TRBJ1-5	.	.	CASSPFEDSNQPQHF	TGTGCCAGCAGCCCATTCGAGGATAGCAATCAGCCCCAGCATTTT
TRBV4-1	TRBJ1-6	.	.	CASSPSTGSGLLHF	TGCGCCAGCAGCCCTTCCACGGGGTCCGGTCTCCTCCACTTT
TRBV6-1	TRBJ1-2	.	.	CASSEVEGQKRGGYTF	TGTGCCAGCAGTGAGGTGGAGGGGCAAAAGAGGGGTGGCTACACCTTC
TRBV5-8	TRBJ1-4	TRBD1	.	CASSLGQGAHGEKLFF	TGTGCCAGCAGCTTGGGACAGGGGGCACACGGAGAAAAACTGTTTTTT
TRBV5-3	TRBJ1-6	.	.	CARSLGGQGPTVDSPLHF	TGTGCCAGAAGCTTGGGGGGTCAGGGGCCCACCGTTGATTCACCCCTCCACTTT
TRBV4-2	TRBJ2-3	TRBD2	.	CASRWGGDADTQYF	TGTGCCAGCCGATGGGGGGGAGACGCAGATACGCAGTATTTT
TRBV5-4	TRBJ2-2	.	.	CASSAGLDDTGELFF	TGTGCCAGCAGCGCCGGACTGGACGACACCGGGGAGCTGTTTTTT
TRBV3-1/TRBV3-2	TRBJ1-2	TRBD1	.	CASSQGGQGNGYTF	TGTGCCAGCAGCCAGGGGGGACAGGGAAATGGCTACACCTTC
TRBV7-2	TRBJ1-3	.	.	CASSRRVDGNTIYF	TGTGCCAGCAGCCGGAGAGTTGATGGAAACACCATATATTTT
TRBV2	TRBJ2-5	TRBD1	.	CASRGQGSPGETQYF	TGTGCCAGCAGGGGACAGGGGTCACCCGGGGAGACCCAGTACTTC
TRBV11-2	TRBJ2-5	TRBD1	.	CASSLGTGGETQYF	TGTGCCAGCAGCTTAGGGACAGGGGGGGAGACCCAGTACTTC
TRBV10-1	TRBJ2-7	TRBD1	.	CASSEWTGPSSYEQYF	TGCGCCAGCAGTGAGTGGACAGGGCCAAGCTCCTACGAGCAGTACTTC
TRBV7-9	TRBJ2-7	.	.	CASQPLGPGGLTYEQYF	TGTGCCAGCCAACCATTAGGTCCGGGGGGCCTTACCTACGAGCAGTACTTC
TRBV30	TRBJ2-1	.	once	CACATGVGGNEQFF	TGTGCCTGCGCGACGGGCGTGGGGGGCAATGAGCAGTTCTTC
TRBV18	TRBJ2-7	.	.	CASSASAGQPYEQYF	TGTGCCAGCTCCGCCTCGGCGGGACAGCCCTACGAGCAGTACTTC
TRBV10-3	TRBJ1-2	.	.	CANQDQGTRGYTF	TGTGCCAACCAAGATCAGGGGACGAGAGGCTACACCTTC
TRBV6-5	TRBJ1-4	.	.	CASRKEGLRDEKLFF	TGTGCCAGCAGGAAGGAGGGATTGCGTGATGAAAAACTGTTTTTT
TRBV5-1	TRBJ2-5	TRBD2	.	CASSLVPAGGPKLTQYF	TGCGCCAGCAGCTTGGTTCCAGCGGGGGGCCCCAAGTTGACCCAGTACTTC
TRBV7-2	TRBJ2-3	TRBD1	.	CASIDRGRGDTQYF	TGTGCCAGCATAGACAGGGGGCGCGGAGATACGCAGTATTTT
TRBV5-1	TRBJ2-7	TRBD2	.	CASSLAGGGLTYEQYF	TGCGCCAGCAGCTTGGCCGGCGGGGGGCTCACCTACGAGCAGTACTTC
TRBV5-6	TRBJ1-3	TRBD1	.	CASSLTGAGNTIYF	TGTGCCAGCAGCTTAACAGGGGCTGGAAACACCATATATTTT
TRBV9	TRBJ1-2	TRBD1	.	CASSADRDKYGYTF	TGTGCCAGCAGCGCGGACAGGGATAAATATGGCTACACCTTC
TRBV5-6	TRBJ1-3	.	.	CASSLGLSSLAGNTIYF	TGTGCCAGCAGCTTGGGACTTTCAAGTCTGGCTGGAAACACCATATATTTT
TRBV24-1	TRBJ2-3	TRBD2	.	CATSEPAGTSGSTDTQYF	TGTGCCACCAGTGAACCCGCCGGGACTAGCGGGAGCACAGATACGCAGTATTTT
TRBV28	TRBJ1-4	.	.	CASSLYGAATNEKLFF	TGTGCCAGCAGTTTATATGGAGCAGCAACTAATGAAAAACTGTTTTTT
TRBV4-1	TRBJ2-1	.	.	CASSQDPGTYNEQFF	TGCGCCAGCAGCCAAGATCCAGGAACCTACAATGAGCAGTTCTTC
TRBV10-3	TRBJ1-4	.	once	CAISRQAHEKLFF	TGTGCCATCAGTAGACAGGCCCATGAAAAACTGTTTTTT
TRBV20-1	TRBJ1-1	.	.	CSASGANGFTEAFF	TGCAGTGCTAGTGGGGCAAATGGGTTCACTGAAGCTTTCTTT
TRBV5-1	TRBJ1-1	TRBD1	.	CASSLLPGQGGLKNTEAFF	TGCGCCAGCAGCCTACTACCGGGACAGGGGGGACTAAAGAACACTGAAGCTTTCTTT
TRBV19	TRBJ1-5	TRBD1	.	CASTSPGTGSNQPQHF	TGTGCCAGTACCTCTCCCGGGACAGGATCCAATCAGCCCCAGCATTTT
TRBV28	TRBJ2-2	.	.	CASSLPGLNTGELFF	TGTGCCAGCAGTCTACCCGGACTGAACACCGGGGAGCTGTTTTTT
TRBV6-6	TRBJ2-7	.	once	CASSYDRSYEQYF	TGTGCCAGCAGTTACGACAGATCCTACGAGCAGTACTTC
TRBV6-5	TRBJ1-4	TRBD1	.	CASRPDRESEKLFF	TGTGCCAGCAGGCCCGACAGGGAGAGTGAAAAACTGTTTTTT
TRBV5-1	TRBJ2-7	TRBD1	.	CASRTQGASSYEQYF	TGCGCCAGCAGGACCCAGGGGGCTTCCTCCTACGAGCAGTACTTC
TRBV5-1	TRBJ2-2	.	.	CASSLFRGHTGELFF	TGCGCCAGCAGCTTATTCAGGGGCCACACCGGGGAGCTGTTTTTT